The sequence of this T cell receptor (beta chain) was determined in a study of shared clonotypes between healthy human individuals. Data came from immunoSEQ multiplex PCR; TCRdb stores just in-frame clones and leaves some out. The sample yields 1.6 million or so clones, about 98.5% seen once. Source material: naive CD4+ T cells sorted from blood. Sample subset: CD45RA+ positively selected. This TCR derives from a man aged 25-40 years in good health.

The CDR3 spells CASSTRVDIWEQYF. The CDR3 nucleotides read TGTGCCAGCAGTACCCGGGTAGACATTTGGGAGCAGTACTTC. The chain employs TRBV27 and TRBJ2-7, with D unclear. With 5 bases removed from V and 7 bases from J, the gap between germline ends came to 18 bases. The CDR3 runs 14 residues. CDR1 is MNHEY, CDR2 SMNVEV, per germline (reference sequence).